This T cell receptor (beta chain) stems from a study of blood T cell repertoires in COVID-19. About the research overall: Some COVID-19 samples were acute and others convalescent; all came from the United States, Italy and Spain. PBMCs, B-cell-depleted T cells, or T cells provided the cDNA or gDNA that made up the material.

Per the study methods: For nucleated cells, counts were estimated from reference gene primer amplification. TCRdb's table, derived via immunoSEQ multiplex PCR, lists solely in-frame clones and lacks some. That table furnishes V, J and clone size, whereas the DNA furnished D and trimming. The sample contains more than 100,000 clones, less than 90% of which appear only once. The CDR3 covers 12 residues. V shed 6 bases, J shed 8 bases, and the junction held 6 bases outside the gene matches. Germline V gene lookup returns CDR1 MNHNY and CDR2 SVGAGI (reference sequence). The sequencing sample was made of peripheral blood. This receptor was identified in a human donor in a cohort sampled during active COVID-19. The V call is TRBV6-6, the J call TRBJ1-2; 7 nucleotides agree with TRBD1. The CDR3 bases are TGTGCCAGCAGATTGGACAGGACGGGCTACACCTTC. Its translation is CASRLDRTGYTF.